The 17 T cell receptor beta chains listed next were all sequenced from one sample in a study of regulatory T cells in long-lasting Graves disease. The sample's time point: persistent/refractory GD, antithyroid drugs over 5 years with positive TRAb. Making the TCR library involved RNA that had been extracted from PBMCs. CDR3 regions were amplified by Arm-PCR using iRepertoire HTBI primers to build TCR beta libraries. TCRdb passed the multiplex PCR reads through MiXCR, listing each CDR3 protein once. Among 310,000 or so distinct CDR3 sequences, around 23% were seen once, and the ten largest hold approximately 53%. Material: peripheral blood mononuclear cells (PBMCs), obtained when the disease was refractory, from a patient treated with antithyroid drugs. The receptors were sampled from a female donor with Graves disease.

The chain combines TRBV28 with TRBJ2-2, with 10 bases fitting TRBD1. The V gene end was trimmed by 5 bases and the J gene end by 6 bases; junction bases not matched to a gene: 3. The germline V gene has CDR1 MDHEN and CDR2 SYDVKM. The CDR3 runs 14 residues. CDR3 nucleotides: TGTGCCAGCAGTAGGGACAGGGGCCCCGGGGAGCTGTTTTTT. This encodes CASSRDRGPGELFF.

With regard to this clonotype: A read error may be the cause here, since a much bigger clone is one base away. The conserved final phenylalanine or tryptophan is absent from the CDR3, which likely points to a read error. The V gene is TRBV6-2 or TRBV6-3, the J gene TRBJ1-2, with D maybe TRBD1 (5 bases). The CDR3 sequence is 15 residues long. Trimming cost V 2 bases and J 1 base, with 11 bases left between them. CDR1 is MNHEY, CDR2 SVGEGT, per germline. This CDR3 reads CASSYERGFNYGYTL. CDR3 DNA: TGTGCCAGCAGTTACGAACGGGGCTTTAACTATGGCTACACCCTC.

Many counts were recorded for this clonotype. J is TRBJ1-2 and V is TRBV6-1; possible D gene TRBD1, 5 bases. CDR3 length: 18 amino acids. The V gene lost 6 bases and the J gene lost 4 bases, with 27 bases spanning the gap. Germline V gene lookup returns CDR1 MNHNS and CDR2 SASEGT. The DNA for the CDR3 is TGTGCCAGCAGAAAAGCCATGGAAAGGGGAGATGAGATCTATGGCTACACCTTC. As protein: CASRKAMERGDEIYGYTF.

In its sample, this clonotype was seen many times. This chain connects TRBV20-1 to TRBJ1-6; D remains unclear. The V end was cut by 2 bases, the J end by 5 bases, with 13 bases between. Germline values: CDR1 DFQATT, CDR2 SNEGSKA (reference sequence). CDR3 size: 15 residues. This CDR3 is CSARSTDLHNSPLHF. The CDR3 nucleotides are TGCAGTGCTAGATCGACGGACCTACATAATTCACCCCTCCACTTT.

The sample holds a few counts of this clonotype. The gene calls are TRBV28 and TRBJ1-4, with 7 bases identical to TRBD1. The CDR3 is 15 residues long. Unmatched junction bases numbered 7, after V lost 9 bases and J lost 0 bases. Per the germline V gene, CDR1 is MDHEN and CDR2 is SYDVKM. DNA of the CDR3: TGTGCCAGTGGACAGGCGACCACAACTAATGAAAAACTGTTTTTT. This sequence encodes CASGQATTTNEKLFF. Looking up the rest from reference TRBV28 and TRBJ1-4 gives the full variable domain: DVKVTQSSRYLVKRTGEKVFLECVQDMDHENMFWYRQDPGLGLRLIYFSYDVKMKEKGDIPEGYSVSREKKERFSLILESASTNQTSMYLCASGQATTTNEKLFFGSGTQLSVL.

Turning to this clonotype: This sequence may be a read error, since a much larger clone differs from it by one base. The chain joins TRBV6-9 to TRBJ1-1, with 7 bases fitting TRBD1. The V gene end was trimmed by 4 bases and the J gene end by 7 bases; junction bases not matched to a gene: 12. Germline CDR1 and CDR2: MNHGY and SVAAGI. This CDR3 contains 15 residues. As DNA, the CDR3 is TGTGCCAGCAGTTTCGCCCCACACAGGGGTGATGAAGCTTTCTTT. This codes for CASSFAPHRGDEAFF.

This clonotype has at least ten counts. V and J are TRBV10-3 and TRBJ1-2, with TRBD1 matching over 8 bases. Losses at the gene ends were 3 bases for V and 2 bases for J; bases not matched to a gene: 5. Looked up from germline, CDR1 is ENHRY and CDR2 is SYGVKD. The CDR3 loop spans 15 amino acids. CDR3 loop: CAISEGTGQNYGYTF. The CDR3 coding sequence is TGTGCCATCAGTGAAGGGACAGGTCAAAACTATGGCTACACCTTC.

The chain combines TRBV27 with TRBJ2-3, with D maybe TRBD2 (5 bases). Germline V gene sequence: CDR1 MNHEY, CDR2 SMNVEV (reference sequence). Trimming took 6 bases from V and 0 from J, leaving 10 bases between them. The CDR3 has 14 residues. CDR3 amino acids: CASRRVTSTDTQYF. CDR3 nucleotide sequence: TGTGCCAGCAGGCGGGTTACTAGCACAGATACGCAGTATTTT.

This CDR3 reads CSANLDSNTDTQYF. In DNA, the CDR3 is TGCAGTGCTAATTTGGACAGCAACACAGATACGCAGTATTTT. The V and J genes are TRBV20-1 and TRBJ2-3; D may be TRBD1 (6 bases). The CDR3 consists of 14 residues. Germline CDR1 reads DFQATT; CDR2 reads SNEGSKA (reference sequence). V was pared by 4 bases and J by 2 bases, with 13 bases between.

The table lists this clonotype with many counts. This chain joins TRBV6-5 and TRBJ2-7; tentatively, D is TRBD1 (5 bases). Trimming shortened V by 2 bases and J by 2 bases, and 7 bases separated the two germline ends. The CDR3 is 13 residues long. Germline V lookup: CDR1 MNHEY, CDR2 SVGAGI. Here the CDR3 DNA reads TGTGCCAGCAGTTACACACAGGCCTACGAGCAGTACTTC. This sequence encodes CASSYTQAYEQYF.

The rearrangement uses TRBV6-2 or TRBV6-3 and TRBJ2-7; D is unclear. CDR3 length equals 14 residues. Germline CDR1 MNHEY, CDR2 SVGEGT. V lost 6 bases, J lost 0 bases, and 12 bases lay in between. The CDR3 region is CASSRAWDSYEQYF. In DNA form, the CDR3 reads TGTGCCAGCAGCCGAGCCTGGGACTCCTACGAGCAGTACTTC.

This clonotype was counted many times. The rearrangement links TRBV28 to TRBJ2-2, with D possibly TRBD2 on 6 matching bases. Per germline, CDR1 MDHEN and CDR2 SYDVKM. This CDR3 is 16 amino acids long. V was trimmed by 8 bases and J by 2 bases, leaving 18 bases between them. CDR3 nucleotides: TGTGCCAGCCGCCCGGAGGGAGTGGGAAACACCGGGGAGCTGTTTTTT. It codes for CASRPEGVGNTGELFF. Based on the CDR3 plus reference TRBV28 and TRBJ2-2, the full variable domain is DVKVTQSSRYLVKRTGEKVFLECVQDMDHENMFWYRQDPGLGLRLIYFSYDVKMKEKGDIPEGYSVSREKKERFSLILESASTNQTSMYLCASRPEGVGNTGELFFGEGSRLTVL.

This clonotype was observed a few times. V and J are TRBV6-5 and TRBJ1-4; D possibly corresponds to TRBD1 (5 bases). With 2 bases removed from V and 3 bases from J, the gap between germline ends came to 7 bases. The CDR3 totals 14 residues. The germline V gene has CDR1 MNHEY and CDR2 SVGAGI. CDR3 protein: CASSYLGANEKLFF. Here the CDR3 DNA reads TGTGCCAGCAGTTACCTAGGGGCTAATGAAAAACTGTTTTTT.

This clonotype was counted many times. CDR3 residues: CASGPGVGETQYF. DNA for the CDR3: TGTGCCAGCGGTCCTGGGGTCGGAGAGACCCAGTACTTC. This chain links TRBV12-3 or TRBV12-4 with TRBJ2-5, with D unclear. V was clipped by 8 bases and J by 4 bases, with 14 bases between them. This CDR3 region has 13 residues.

This clonotype has a count of ten or more. The genes are TRBV28 and TRBJ1-2; D is perhaps TRBD1 (5 bases). CDR1 MDHEN and CDR2 SYDVKM come from the germline V gene. With 7 bases removed from V and 0 bases from J, the gap between germline ends came to 15 bases. This CDR3 contains 15 residues. The CDR3 coding sequence is TGTGCCAGCACAGCCGGGACGGGAGCTAACTATGGCTACACCTTC. It yields the protein CASTAGTGANYGYTF.

The genes are TRBV7-6 and TRBJ1-2; D call uncertain. The CDR3 runs 13 residues. The germline CDR1 and CDR2 sequences are SGHVS and FNYEAQ. The V end was cut by 1 base, the J end by 7 bases, with 10 bases between. In DNA, the CDR3 is TGTGCCAGCAGCTTAGATGTTCGGAGTGGCTACACCTTC. Translated, it gives CASSLDVRSGYTF.

This clonotype showed up many times. The gene calls are TRBV28 and TRBJ2-7; D unclear. Trimming pared 2 bases from V and 2 bases from J, leaving 10 bases between. Germline-derived CDR1 and CDR2 are MDHEN and SYDVKM. The CDR3 has 14 amino acids. CDR3 DNA: TGTGCCAGCAGTTTAAGTGGGGTTACCTACGAGCAGTACTTC. Translated: CASSLSGVTYEQYF.